A selection of T cell receptor beta chains follows, all from one sample in a study of T cell changes during pregnancy in multiple sclerosis. This table comes from immunoSEQ multiplex PCR, and its TCRdb copy is limited to in-frame clones, with some not included. The sample yields 45,000 to 70,000 clones, 92% seen once. The sample in question was CD4+ T cells from peripheral blood mononuclear cells, obtained in the second trimester of pregnancy. The origin of the receptors is a female donor with multiple sclerosis, enrolled in a pregnancy study. Both conserved end residues are part of each CDR3. A D gene is named only where the DNA matches it firmly. Expanded clones get a size class; other rows say once, few or many, or leave the size out.

TRBJ1-2,TRBV5-4,-,TRBD1,CASSLEGGIMYGYTF,TGTGCCAGCAGCTTGGAAGGGGGCATTATGTATGGCTACACCTTC
TRBJ1-2,TRBV7-9,-,TRBD1,CASSLTSLGQGGYGYTF,TGTGCCAGCAGCTTAACATCCCTCGGACAGGGAGGGTATGGCTACACCTTC
TRBJ2-1,TRBV9,-,TRBD2,CASSVLAGVSYEQFF,TGTGCCAGCAGCGTCTTAGCGGGAGTGAGCTATGAGCAGTTCTTC
TRBJ2-2,TRBV11-2,-,TRBD2,CASSSLGGDTGELFF,TGTGCCAGCAGCTCCCTCGGGGGGGACACCGGGGAGCTGTTTTTT
TRBJ2-2,TRBV6-1,-,-,CASSKWGPQTGELFF,TGTGCCAGCAGTAAATGGGGGCCACAAACCGGGGAGCTGTTTTTT
TRBJ1-6,TRBV7-9,once,-,CASSSGNNSPLHF,TGTGCCAGCAGCTCAGGGAATAATTCACCCCTCCACTTT
TRBJ1-5,TRBV19,-,-,CASSSRVNQPQHF,TGTGCCAGTAGTAGCAGGGTCAATCAGCCCCAGCATTTT
TRBJ1-1,TRBV9,-,-,CASSVITGMNTEAFF,TGTGCCAGCAGCGTAATTACAGGGATGAACACTGAAGCTTTCTTT
TRBJ2-2,TRBV5-6,-,-,CASSLTGIGELFF,TGTGCCAGCAGCTTGACAGGTATCGGGGAGCTGTTTTTT
TRBJ2-1,TRBV21-1,-,-,CASSKMGQGTYNEQFF,TGTGCCAGCAGCAAAATGGGACAGGGAACCTACAATGAGCAGTTCTTC
TRBJ1-1,TRBV27,-,TRBD1,CASSPSPRGLSNPTEAFF,TGTGCCAGCAGTCCCTCTCCGAGGGGGCTAAGTAACCCCACTGAAGCTTTCTTT
TRBJ2-1,TRBV18,-,-,CASSPRQGGEVSAGEQFF,TGTGCCAGCTCACCTCGGCAGGGGGGTGAGGTTTCGGCGGGAGAGCAGTTCTTC
TRBJ2-1,TRBV14,-,TRBD1,CASSLLVRTGEQFF,TGTGCCAGCAGCCTACTCGTCCGGACAGGCGAGCAGTTCTTC
TRBJ2-1,TRBV2,-,-,CASSEVSQMNEQFF,TGTGCCAGCAGTGAAGTGTCACAGATGAATGAGCAGTTCTTC
TRBJ1-1,TRBV30,-,-,CAWSVPPGSTEAFF,TGTGCCTGGAGTGTACCTCCGGGGAGCACTGAAGCTTTCTTT
TRBJ2-3,TRBV4-2,-,TRBD2,CASSQAVFMGAGVPDTQYF,TGTGCCAGCAGCCAAGCGGTGTTTATGGGTGCGGGAGTCCCAGATACGCAGTATTTT
TRBJ2-7,TRBV28,-,-,CASSPPGTQSYEQYF,TGTGCCAGCAGTCCCCCCGGGACACAGTCATACGAGCAGTACTTC
TRBJ1-1,TRBV14,-,TRBD1,CASSQYRGNTEAFF,TGTGCCAGCAGCCAGTACAGGGGAAACACTGAAGCTTTCTTT
TRBJ1-2,TRBV18,-,-,CASSPDSTYGYTF,TGTGCCAGCTCACCGGATAGCACATATGGCTACACCTTC
TRBJ1-1,TRBV29-1,few,-,CSVAGSLNTEAFF,TGCAGCGTAGCCGGGTCCTTGAACACTGAAGCTTTCTTT
TRBJ2-1,TRBV5-4,-,TRBD2,CASSRISGRGVYNEQFF,TGTGCCAGCAGCCGTATTTCGGGGCGGGGGGTTTACAATGAGCAGTTCTTC
TRBJ1-2,TRBV6-1,few,-,CASSLIGGTRNGYTF,TGTGCCAGCAGCCTAATAGGCGGGACTCGGAATGGCTACACCTTC
TRBJ2-2,TRBV5-4,-,-,CASSLAGGTGELFF,TGTGCCAGCAGCTTGGCTGGCGGTACCGGGGAGCTGTTTTTT
TRBJ2-7,TRBV10-1,-,-,CASGGTAPYEQYF,TGCGCCAGCGGCGGGACCGCGCCCTACGAGCAGTACTTC
TRBJ2-5,TRBV9,-,-,CASSDSGFHQETQYF,TGTGCCAGCAGTGATAGCGGATTTCACCAAGAGACCCAGTACTTC
TRBJ2-7,TRBV28,-,-,CASSLTWASYEQYF,TGTGCCAGCAGTTTAACATGGGCCTCCTACGAGCAGTACTTC
TRBJ2-3,TRBV2,once,-,CASSAGLRDTQYF,TGTGCCAGCAGTGCAGGCCTCAGAGATACGCAGTATTTT
TRBJ2-1,TRBV30,-,-,CAWTRGRSYNEQFF,TGTGCCTGGACGCGGGGCCGATCCTACAATGAGCAGTTCTTC
TRBJ2-2,TRBV5-6,-,-,CASSFSVGYANTGELFF,TGTGCCAGCAGCTTTAGTGTCGGGTACGCGAACACCGGGGAGCTGTTTTTT
TRBJ1-1,TRBV7-6,-,TRBD1,CASSSQGAGTEAFF,TGTGCCAGCAGCTCTCAGGGGGCGGGCACTGAAGCTTTCTTT
TRBJ1-1,TRBV6-6,-,-,CASTERTEAFF,TGTGCCAGCACTGAGCGGACTGAAGCTTTCTTT
TRBJ2-7,TRBV5-1,-,-,CASSLAWQTYEQYF,TGCGCCAGCAGCTTGGCGTGGCAGACCTACGAGCAGTACTTC
TRBJ1-2,TRBV7-8,-,-,CASSLNPDREFYGYTF,TGTGCCAGCAGCCTTAACCCGGACAGAGAATTCTATGGCTACACCTTC
TRBJ1-1,TRBV5-6,-,-,CASTMNTEAFF,TGTGCCAGTACTATGAACACTGAAGCTTTCTTT
TRBJ2-1,TRBV19,-,-,CASTQLRGGLYNEQFF,TGTGCCAGTACTCAGTTGCGGGGAGGTCTCTACAATGAGCAGTTCTTC
TRBJ2-7,TRBV2,-,TRBD2,CASSGKLAAIYEQYF,TGTGCCAGCAGTGGGAAACTAGCGGCGATATACGAGCAGTACTTC
TRBJ2-3,TRBV11-2,-,TRBD2,CASSFLTSGRAQDTQYF,TGTGCCAGCAGCTTCCTGACTAGCGGGAGGGCCCAAGATACGCAGTATTTT
TRBJ1-2,TRBV2,-,TRBD1,CASSWTGGGYTF,TGTGCCAGCAGCTGGACAGGGGGCGGCTACACCTTC
TRBJ1-1,TRBV5-1,few,-,CASSPQGMDGTEAFF,TGCGCCAGCAGCCCCCAGGGCATGGATGGCACTGAAGCTTTCTTT
TRBJ1-1,TRBV19,-,-,CASTPQGWTEAFF,TGTGCCAGTACCCCCCAGGGGTGGACTGAAGCTTTCTTT
TRBJ2-1,TRBV7-9,-,-,CASSPRDSYNEQFF,TGTGCCAGCAGCCCCCGGGACTCTTACAATGAGCAGTTCTTC
TRBJ1-4,TRBV11-2,-,-,CASSLGTVGEKLFF,TGTGCCAGCAGCTTGGGGACTGTAGGGGAAAAACTGTTTTTT
TRBJ2-7,TRBV9,-,TRBD1,CASSLGTGGNYEQYF,TGTGCCAGCAGCCTCGGGACAGGGGGGAACTACGAGCAGTACTTC
TRBJ2-3,TRBV19,-,-,CASSNSQSSGTDTQYF,TGTGCCAGTAGTAATTCGCAGTCCTCCGGGACAGATACGCAGTATTTT
TRBJ2-3,TRBV15,-,TRBD2,CATSSPGGPSTDTQYF,TGTGCCACCAGCAGTCCGGGAGGGCCGAGCACAGATACGCAGTATTTT
TRBJ2-3,TRBV7-3,-,TRBD2,CASSPGDYHTDTQYF,TGTGCCAGCAGCCCCGGGGACTACCACACAGATACGCAGTATTTT
TRBJ1-3,TRBV11-3,once,-,CASSLIGRVVNTIYF,TGTGCCAGCAGCTTGATTGGCAGGGTGGTAAACACCATATATTTT
TRBJ2-7,TRBV5-1,-,TRBD2,CASSFGTRRDEQYF,TGCGCCAGCAGCTTTGGGACTAGAAGGGACGAGCAGTACTTC
TRBJ2-5,TRBV5-4,-,TRBD1,CASSLRGTEETQYF,TGTGCCAGCAGCTTGAGGGGGACAGAAGAGACCCAGTACTTC
TRBJ2-1,TRBV7-3,-,TRBD2,CASRSRPGLAGDEQFF,TGTGCCAGCAGATCCCGACCGGGACTAGCGGGCGATGAGCAGTTCTTC
TRBJ1-2,TRBV18,-,TRBD1,CASSPAWDRGNDYGYTF,TGTGCCAGCTCACCAGCCTGGGACAGGGGGAATGACTATGGCTACACCTTC
TRBJ2-7,TRBV28,-,-,CASWASSYEQYF,TGTGCCAGTTGGGCCAGCTCCTACGAGCAGTACTTC
TRBJ1-1,TRBV7-3,-,-,CASSLTVVSTEAFF,TGTGCCAGCAGCTTAACAGTTGTTAGCACTGAAGCTTTCTTT